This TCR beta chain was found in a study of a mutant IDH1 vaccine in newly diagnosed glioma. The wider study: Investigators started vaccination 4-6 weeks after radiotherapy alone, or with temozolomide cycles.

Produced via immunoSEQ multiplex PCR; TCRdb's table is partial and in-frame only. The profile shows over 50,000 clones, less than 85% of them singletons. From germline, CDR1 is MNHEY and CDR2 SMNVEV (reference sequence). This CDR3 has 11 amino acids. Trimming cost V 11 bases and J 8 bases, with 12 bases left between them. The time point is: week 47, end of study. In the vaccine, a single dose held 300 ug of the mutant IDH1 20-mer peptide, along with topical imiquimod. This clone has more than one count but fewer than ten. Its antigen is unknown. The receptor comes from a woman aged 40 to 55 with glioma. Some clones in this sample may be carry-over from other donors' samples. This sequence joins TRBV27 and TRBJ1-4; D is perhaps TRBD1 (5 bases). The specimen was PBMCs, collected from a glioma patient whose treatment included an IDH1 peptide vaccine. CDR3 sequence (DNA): TGTGCCCTCCTAGGGGAGGAAAAACTGTTTTTT. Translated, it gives CALLGEEKLFF.